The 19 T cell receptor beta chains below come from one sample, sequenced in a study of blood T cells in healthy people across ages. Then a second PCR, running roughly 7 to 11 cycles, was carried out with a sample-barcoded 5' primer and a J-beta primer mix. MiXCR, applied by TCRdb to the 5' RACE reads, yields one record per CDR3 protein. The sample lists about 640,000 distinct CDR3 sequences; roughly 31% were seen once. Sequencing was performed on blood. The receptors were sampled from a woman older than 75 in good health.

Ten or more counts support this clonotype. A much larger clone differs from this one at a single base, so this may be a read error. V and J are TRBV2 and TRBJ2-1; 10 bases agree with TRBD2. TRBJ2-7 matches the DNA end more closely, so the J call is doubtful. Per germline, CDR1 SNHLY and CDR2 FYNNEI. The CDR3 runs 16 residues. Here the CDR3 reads CASKTLAGALYNEQYF. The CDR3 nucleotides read TGTGCCAGCAAAACGCTAGCGGGGGCCCTCTACAATGAGCAGTACTTC.

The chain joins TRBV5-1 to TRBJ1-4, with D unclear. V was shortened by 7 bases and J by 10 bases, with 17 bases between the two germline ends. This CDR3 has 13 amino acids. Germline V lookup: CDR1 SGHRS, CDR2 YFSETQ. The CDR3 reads CASGLREEGKLFF. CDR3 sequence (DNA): TGCGCCAGCGGTCTCCGGGAGGAAGGAAAACTGTTTTTT.

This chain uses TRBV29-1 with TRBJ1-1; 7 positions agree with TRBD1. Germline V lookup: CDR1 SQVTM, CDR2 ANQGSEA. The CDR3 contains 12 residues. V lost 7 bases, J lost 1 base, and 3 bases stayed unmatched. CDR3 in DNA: TGCAGCGGGACAGGTAGGAACACTGAAGCTTTCTTT. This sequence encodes CSGTGRNTEAFF.

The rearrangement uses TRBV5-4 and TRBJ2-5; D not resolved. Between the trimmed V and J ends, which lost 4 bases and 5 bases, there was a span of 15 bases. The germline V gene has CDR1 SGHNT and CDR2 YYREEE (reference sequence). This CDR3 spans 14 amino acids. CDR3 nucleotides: TGTGCCAGCAGCCGCCCGGGCCAGCTGGAGACCCAGTACTTC. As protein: CASSRPGQLETQYF.

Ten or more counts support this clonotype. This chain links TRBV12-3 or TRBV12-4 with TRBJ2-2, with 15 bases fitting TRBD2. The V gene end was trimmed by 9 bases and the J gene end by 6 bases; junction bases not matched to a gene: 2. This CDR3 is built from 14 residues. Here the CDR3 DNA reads TGTGCCAGTAGGACTAGCGGGGGGGCCGGGGAGCTGTTTTTT. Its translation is CASRTSGGAGELFF.

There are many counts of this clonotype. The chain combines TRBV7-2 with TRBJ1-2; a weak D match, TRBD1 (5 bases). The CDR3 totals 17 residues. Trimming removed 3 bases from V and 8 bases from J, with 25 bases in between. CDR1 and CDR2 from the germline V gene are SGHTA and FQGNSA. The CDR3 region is CASSFSSGTAAFGGYTF. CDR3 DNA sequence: TGTGCCAGCAGCTTTTCGTCGGGGACGGCCGCATTCGGGGGCTACACCTTC.

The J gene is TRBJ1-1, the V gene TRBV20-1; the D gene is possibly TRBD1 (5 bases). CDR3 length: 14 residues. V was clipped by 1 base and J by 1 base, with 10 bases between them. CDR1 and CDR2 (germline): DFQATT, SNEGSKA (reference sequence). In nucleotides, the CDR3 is TGCAGTGCTAGAGGGGTTGGGGGGAACACTGAAGCTTTCTTT. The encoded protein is CSARGVGGNTEAFF.

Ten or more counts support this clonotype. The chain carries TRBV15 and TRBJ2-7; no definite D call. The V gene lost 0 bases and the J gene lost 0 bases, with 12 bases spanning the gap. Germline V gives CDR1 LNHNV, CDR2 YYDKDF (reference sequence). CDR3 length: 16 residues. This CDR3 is CATSRDRVPGSYEQYF. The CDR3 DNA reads TGTGCCACCAGCAGAGATCGGGTCCCAGGCTCCTACGAGCAGTACTTC.

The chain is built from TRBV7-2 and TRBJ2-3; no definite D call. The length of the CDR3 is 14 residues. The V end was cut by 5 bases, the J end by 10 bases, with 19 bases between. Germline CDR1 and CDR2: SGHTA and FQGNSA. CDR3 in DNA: TGTGCCAGCAGCCCAGAGCGCCTCGAGTTCTCGCAGTATTTT. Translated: CASSPERLEFSQYF.

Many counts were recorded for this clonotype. The CDR3 bases are TGTGCCAGCGGACAGAGGAGCAATCAGCCCCAGCATTTT. Amino acids: CASGQRSNQPQHF. This chain connects TRBV27 to TRBJ1-5, with D possibly matching TRBD1 (6 bases). This CDR3 is 13 amino acids long. CDR1 and CDR2 from the germline V gene are MNHEY and SMNVEV (reference sequence). The germline V and J ends were trimmed by 8 bases and 1 base, with 9 bases remaining between them.

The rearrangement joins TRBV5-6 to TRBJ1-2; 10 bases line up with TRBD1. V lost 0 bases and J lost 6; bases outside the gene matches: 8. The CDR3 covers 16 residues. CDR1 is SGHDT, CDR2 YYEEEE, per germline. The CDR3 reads CASSLEGDRGRHGYTF. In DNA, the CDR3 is TGTGCCAGCAGCTTGGAAGGGGACAGGGGTCGGCATGGCTACACCTTC. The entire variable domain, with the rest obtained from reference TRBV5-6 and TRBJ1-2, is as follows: DAGVTQSPTHLIKTRGQQVTLRCSPKSGHDTVSWYQQALGQGPQFIFQYYEEEERQRGNFPDRFSGHQFPNYSSELNVNALLLGDSALYLCASSLEGDRGRHGYTFGSGTRLTVV.

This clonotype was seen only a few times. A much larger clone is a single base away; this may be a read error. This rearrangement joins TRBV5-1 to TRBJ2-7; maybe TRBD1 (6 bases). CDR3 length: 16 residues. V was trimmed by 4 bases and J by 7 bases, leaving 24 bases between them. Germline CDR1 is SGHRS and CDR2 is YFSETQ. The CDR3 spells CASSPSPGTSLNEQYF. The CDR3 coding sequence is TGCGCCAGCAGCCCATCCCCCGGGACATCCTTGAATGAGCAGTACTTC.

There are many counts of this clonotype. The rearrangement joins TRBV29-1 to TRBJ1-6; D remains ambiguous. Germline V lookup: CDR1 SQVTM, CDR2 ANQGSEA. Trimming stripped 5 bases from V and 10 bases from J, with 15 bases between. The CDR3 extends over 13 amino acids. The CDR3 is CSVLTELRSPLHF. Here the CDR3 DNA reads TGCAGCGTTTTGACCGAATTGAGATCACCCCTCCACTTT.

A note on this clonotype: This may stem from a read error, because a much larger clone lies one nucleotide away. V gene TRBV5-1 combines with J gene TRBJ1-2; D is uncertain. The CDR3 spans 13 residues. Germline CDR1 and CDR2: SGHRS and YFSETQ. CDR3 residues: CASSADVGYSYTF. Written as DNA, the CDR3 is TGCGCCAGCAGCGCGGACGTCGGCTATAGCTACACCTTC.

The CDR3 DNA reads as TGTGCCAGCAGCACGCTGATAGCGGGGGGAACAGATACGCAGTATTTT. Protein product: CASSTLIAGGTDTQYF. The chain recombines TRBV12-3 or TRBV12-4 with TRBJ2-3; 10 positions agree with TRBD2. The CDR3 runs 16 residues. With 6 bases clipped from V and 3 bases from J, the junction kept 9 bases outside the gene matches.

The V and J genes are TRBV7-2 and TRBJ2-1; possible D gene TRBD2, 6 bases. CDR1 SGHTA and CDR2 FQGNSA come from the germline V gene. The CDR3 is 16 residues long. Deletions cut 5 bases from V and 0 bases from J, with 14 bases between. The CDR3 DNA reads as TGTGCCAGCAGCCCCAGACTAGGGAGCTCCTACAATGAGCAGTTCTTC. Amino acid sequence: CASSPRLGSSYNEQFF.

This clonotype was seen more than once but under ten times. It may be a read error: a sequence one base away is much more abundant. This chain's CDR3 is CASSFGNDRNYAYTF. CDR3 nucleotide sequence: TGTGCCAGCAGCTTTGGTAATGACAGAAACTATGCCTACACCTTC. The J gene is TRBJ1-2, the V gene TRBV7-2; weak D call: TRBD1 (5 bases). The CDR3 totals 15 residues. Germline CDR1 and CDR2: SGHTA and FQGNSA.

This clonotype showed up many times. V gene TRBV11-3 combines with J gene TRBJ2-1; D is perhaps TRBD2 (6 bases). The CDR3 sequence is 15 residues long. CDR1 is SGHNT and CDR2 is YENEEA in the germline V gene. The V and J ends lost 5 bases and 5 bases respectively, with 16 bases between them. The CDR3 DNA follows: TGTGCCAGCAGCCGGGGGTATGGTGGGGACAATGAGCAGTTCTTC. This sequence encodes CASSRGYGGDNEQFF.

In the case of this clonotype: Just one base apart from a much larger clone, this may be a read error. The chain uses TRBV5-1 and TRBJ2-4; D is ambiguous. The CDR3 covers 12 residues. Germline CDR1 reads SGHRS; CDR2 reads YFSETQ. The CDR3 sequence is CVSSLGYDPQYF. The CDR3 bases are TGCGTCAGCAGCTTGGGATATGATCCGCAGTACTTC. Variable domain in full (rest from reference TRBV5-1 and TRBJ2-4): KAGVTQTPRYLIKTRGQQVTLSCSPISGHRSVSWYQQTPGQGLQFLFEYFSETQRNKGNFPGRFSGRQFSNSRSEMNVSTLELGDSALYLCVSSLGYDPQYFGAGTRLSVL.